The sample holds a few counts of the clone carrying this T cell receptor beta chain. Distinct nucleotide sequences in the sample also encode this CDR3. Use of 60 Vbeta and 13 Jbeta primers characterized the PCR. TCRdb keeps only in-frame clones here, not all; method: immunoSEQ multiplex PCR. Here the sample spans 150,000 to 200,000 clones, approximately 83% being singletons. These data are taken from a study of cytomegalovirus exposure and HLA in healthy donors. Study in general: Unique TCRs numbering approximately 80 million, obtained from HLA-typed donors, made up an early data release.

Germline values: CDR1 SGHDT, CDR2 YYEEEE. After removal of 1 base from V and 1 base from J, the junction contained 5 bases not matched to a gene. This CDR3 spans 16 amino acids. The sequenced material came from PBMCs. The origin of this receptor is a male donor in good health and CMV-seronegative. V is TRBV5-6 and J is TRBJ2-3; 8 bases fit TRBD2. CDR3 coding DNA: TGTGCCAGCAGCTTGACGGCGGGAGGCCGCACAGATACGCAGTATTTT. It translates to CASSLTAGGRTDTQYF.